This T cell receptor (beta chain) was sequenced in a study of cytomegalovirus exposure and HLA in healthy donors. Study-level results: Fewer N-insertions (relative to the approximately 670-donor mean) were reportedly seen in an Asian-associated ancestry cluster in a later analysis.

Germline loops: CDR1 MDHEN, CDR2 SYDVKM. V lost 8 bases to trimming and J lost 3 bases, with 20 bases between them. This CDR3 is built from 15 residues. The study ran its PCR with 60 Vbeta and 13 Jbeta primers. Using immunoSEQ multiplex PCR, the repertoire was profiled, and TCRdb retains in-frame clones only, with some absent. The repertoire consists of fewer than 200,000 clones, with 65% to 80% occurring once and the leading ten covering approximately 0.69%. For this clone: Its target is unknown.

This sequence was found in a woman in her thirties or forties in good health and CMV-seronegative. The specimen was PBMCs. This chain uses TRBV28 with TRBJ2-7; D perhaps matches TRBD1 (7 bases). The CDR3 DNA is TGTGCCAGCTCTCCCCCCACGCAGGGGGGCTACGAGCAGTACTTC. This gives the protein CASSPPTQGGYEQYF. Together with reference TRBV28 and TRBJ2-7, the CDR3 gives the full variable domain: DVKVTQSSRYLVKRTGEKVFLECVQDMDHENMFWYRQDPGLGLRLIYFSYDVKMKEKGDIPEGYSVSREKKERFSLILESASTNQTSMYLCASSPPTQGGYEQYFGPGTRLTVT.